The TCR delta chain under discussion was sequenced for a study of human gamma delta and Vdelta1 T cells. This clone was seen only a few times. A clone one base away is much larger, so this may be a read error. The same CDR3 can be traced to other DNA sequences in this sample. The CDR3 extends over 23 amino acids. Trimming removed 2 bases from V and 0 bases from J; junction bases left unmatched: 24. CDR1 is TSWWSYY, CDR2 QGS, per germline. TCRdb fed the PCR reads to CATT. The sample carries over 5,500 delta-chain clones, about a tenth recorded once. The sample was naive CD27+ Vdelta1 gamma-delta T cells from blood. The chain couples TRDV1 to TRDJ1, with 10 nucleotides matching TRDD3. The clonotype was recovered from a human donor in good health. The CDR3: CALGEYPQKGGYVGPTYTDKLIF. The CDR3 DNA follows: TGTGCTCTTGGGGAATATCCTCAGAAGGGGGGATACGTTGGGCCAACCTACACCGATAAACTCATCTTT.